Each of the 21 T cell receptor beta chains below was sequenced from the same sample in a study of T cells after yellow fever vaccination. MiXCR, run by TCRdb on the 5' RACE reads, gives a single entry per CDR3 protein. The sample lists some 670,000 distinct CDR3 sequences; about 12% were seen once. The material was PBMCs, obtained on the day of the yellow fever booster vaccination. All receptors derive from a man aged 25-40 years who received the YFV17D yellow fever vaccine.

This clonotype has more than one count but fewer than ten. J is TRBJ2-3 and V is TRBV5-1; 13 bases are a match to TRBD2. V dropped 4 bases and J dropped 6; count of bases not matched to a gene: 11. The CDR3 has 17 amino acids. Germline CDR1 reads SGHRS; CDR2 reads YFSETQ. CDR3 coding DNA: TGCGCCAGCAGCCCGGGGACTAGCGGGATTCTGATGGATACGCAGTATTTT. This codes for CASSPGTSGILMDTQYF.

In this sample, this clonotype turned up a few times. The chain links TRBV9 to TRBJ2-5; D remains unclear. Deletions cut 1 base from V and 3 bases from J, with 10 bases between. CDR3 length equals 14 residues. The germline V gene encodes CDR1 SGDLS and CDR2 YYNGEE. The CDR3 nucleotides are TGTGCCAGCAGCGTAAATTCAACCAAAGAGACCCAGTACTTC. This sequence encodes CASSVNSTKETQYF.

This clonotype was seen a handful of times. The genes are TRBV6-1 and TRBJ2-1, with 7 bases lining up with TRBD1. The CDR3 has 15 amino acids. CDR1 is MNHNS and CDR2 is SASEGT in the germline V gene. The V gene end was trimmed by 1 base and the J gene end by 4 bases; junction bases not matched to a gene: 4. The CDR3 protein is CASSEVTGVYNEQFF. In DNA, the CDR3 is TGTGCCAGCAGTGAAGTTACAGGGGTATACAATGAGCAGTTCTTC.

In this sample, this clonotype turned up a few times. The gene calls are TRBV20-1 and TRBJ2-1; possibly TRBD1 for D (6 bases). CDR1 is DFQATT, CDR2 SNEGSKA, per germline (reference sequence). The CDR3 covers 10 residues. Trimming took off 4 bases at V and 10 bases at J, with 8 bases between the two ends. This CDR3 is CSATDREQFF. The CDR3 DNA follows: TGCAGTGCTACGGACAGAGAGCAGTTCTTC.

This clonotype has only a few counts. The chain joins TRBV6-5 to TRBJ2-7; no definite D call. Germline V gene lookup returns CDR1 MNHEY and CDR2 SVGAGI. The ends were cut back, 0 bases at V and 3 bases at J, with 6 bases in the middle. CDR3 length: 13 amino acids. The CDR3 sequence: CASSYSNDYEQYF. CDR3 in DNA: TGTGCCAGCAGTTACTCGAATGACTACGAGCAGTACTTC.

The chain uses TRBV7-7 and TRBJ2-2; D remains ambiguous. The germline V and J ends were trimmed by 5 bases and 6 bases, with 10 bases remaining between them. Per germline, CDR1 SSHAT and CDR2 FNYEAQ (reference sequence). The CDR3 length is 13 residues. The CDR3 loop reads CASSPSRAGELFF. The CDR3 nucleotides read TGTGCCAGCAGCCCCTCACGAGCCGGGGAGCTGTTTTTT.

The sample holds a few counts of this clonotype. The V call is TRBV20-1, the J call TRBJ2-2, with TRBD1 matching over 10 bases. The CDR3 consists of 16 residues. V lost 0 bases to trimming and J lost 4 bases; unmatched junction nucleotides: 5. The V gene's germline CDR1 is DFQATT and CDR2 SNEGSKA (reference sequence). The CDR3: CSARDRTGGFTGELFF. The CDR3 coding sequence is TGCAGTGCTAGAGACCGGACAGGGGGGTTCACCGGGGAGCTGTTTTTT.

The rearrangement links TRBV7-2 to TRBJ2-7, with D perhaps assigned TRBD1 or TRBD2 (5 bases each). Germline V lookup: CDR1 SGHTA, CDR2 FQGNSA. This CDR3 has 16 residues. The V and J ends lost 5 bases and 2 bases respectively, with 19 bases between them. CDR3 sequence: CASSLSGVGGTYEQYF. As DNA, the CDR3 is TGTGCCAGCAGCCTTTCCGGTGTTGGGGGAACCTACGAGCAGTACTTC.

The V and J genes are TRBV9 and TRBJ1-2; perhaps TRBD1 as D (5 bases). In germline, CDR1 is SGDLS, CDR2 YYNGEE. This CDR3 comprises 14 residues. Trimming cost V 4 bases and J 7 bases, with 17 bases left between them. The CDR3, as DNA: TGTGCCAGCAGCCCGTCGACAGAGCAGCGTGGCTACACCTTC. The encoded protein is CASSPSTEQRGYTF.

The chain employs TRBV7-8 and TRBJ2-5, with D uncertain. Germline V CDR1 and CDR2: SGHVS, FQNEAQ. The CDR3 is 14 residues long. The V gene lost 2 bases and the J gene lost 0 bases, with 7 bases spanning the gap. CDR3 sequence: CASSLQPNQETQYF. Here the CDR3 DNA reads TGTGCCAGCAGCTTACAGCCAAACCAAGAGACCCAGTACTTC.

The chain combines TRBV5-4 with TRBJ2-1; 9 bases are a match to TRBD1. The CDR3 has 19 amino acids. CDR1 is SGHNT, CDR2 YYREEE, per germline (reference sequence). Losses at the gene ends were 0 bases for V and 8 bases for J; bases not matched to a gene: 18. The CDR3 DNA is TGTGCCAGCAGCTTGGCTCCCGGGACAGGGATGGCGAGGATTGATGAGCAGTTCTTC. Protein: CASSLAPGTGMARIDEQFF.

The rearrangement joins TRBV5-1 to TRBJ2-1; TRBD1 aligns across 8 bases. This CDR3 is 16 amino acids long. The ends lost 0 bases at V and 4 bases at J; junction bases unmatched: 6. The germline V gene has CDR1 SGHRS and CDR2 YFSETQ. The CDR3 reads CASSLEGRGPYNEQFF. CDR3 bases: TGCGCCAGCAGCTTGGAAGGCAGGGGGCCATACAATGAGCAGTTCTTC.

The chain joins TRBV4-1 to TRBJ1-1, with D unresolved. The CDR3 totals 17 residues. V was clipped by 5 bases and J by 1 base, with 20 bases between them. Germline values: CDR1 MGHRA, CDR2 YSYEKL. The CDR3 reads CASSSPLVGLGNTEAFF. CDR3 sequence (DNA): TGCGCCAGCAGCTCCCCACTTGTCGGGCTGGGGAACACTGAAGCTTTCTTT.

The J gene is TRBJ2-5, the V gene TRBV10-1; D is possibly TRBD1 or TRBD2 (6 bases each). The CDR3 is made up of 15 amino acids. The germline CDR1 and CDR2 sequences are WNHNN and SYGVQD (reference sequence). V was clipped by 4 bases and J by 4 bases, with 16 bases between them. The CDR3 DNA reads as TGCGCCAGCAGTGCCTTCGGGAGAGGGGGAGAGACCCAGTACTTC. It encodes CASSAFGRGGETQYF.

This clonotype was observed a handful of times. This chain connects TRBV5-6 to TRBJ1-2; D unclear. The CDR3 consists of 15 residues. Trimming removed 0 bases from V and 0 bases from J, with 9 bases in between. Germline V gene lookup returns CDR1 SGHDT and CDR2 YYEEEE. CDR3 region: CASSLAGRANYGYTF. CDR3 nucleotide sequence: TGTGCCAGCAGCTTGGCGGGCCGTGCTAACTATGGCTACACCTTC.

As for this clonotype: A junction boundary mismatches the germline segment, possibly from a read error. The chain recombines TRBV5-1 with TRBJ2-7; 10 bases agree with TRBD1. Looked up from germline, CDR1 is SGHRS and CDR2 is YFSETQ. There are 15 residues in the CDR3. The CDR3 bases are TGCGTCAGCAATCGAGGACAGGGGGTCTTCTACGAGCAGTACTTC. This sequence encodes CVSNRGQGVFYEQYF.

This clonotype was detected only a few times. CDR3: CASSPPWAGSYEQYF. CDR3 in DNA: TGTGCCAGCTCACCGCCTTGGGCCGGCTCCTACGAGCAGTACTTC. The chain is built from TRBV18 and TRBJ2-7; unclear D gene. Looked up from germline, CDR1 is KGHSH and CDR2 is LQKENI. CDR3 length equals 15 residues. V was clipped by 3 bases and J by 0 bases, with 12 bases between them.

The V gene is TRBV20-1, the J gene TRBJ2-3; 11 nucleotides match TRBD2. Losses at the gene ends were 0 bases for V and 7 bases for J; bases not matched to a gene: 6. The CDR3 spans 15 residues. Germline V gene data show CDR1 as DFQATT and CDR2 as SNEGSKA (reference sequence). The CDR3 region is CSARDSGRAPYTQYF. The CDR3 nucleotides read TGCAGTGCTAGAGATAGCGGGAGGGCCCCGTATACGCAGTATTTT.

Comments on this clonotype: The germline gene is not matched at one end of the junction; a read error may be the cause. The V and J genes are TRBV9 and TRBJ2-2; 7 nucleotides agree with TRBD2. Germline V gene sequence: CDR1 SGDLS, CDR2 YYNGEE. The CDR3 totals 17 residues. CDR3 amino acids: CASSASRQTSSTGDLFF. The CDR3 nucleotides are TGTGCCAGCAGCGCATCAAGACAGACTAGCAGCACCGGGGATCTGTTTTTT.

The chain couples TRBV29-1 to TRBJ1-1, with 9 positions matching TRBD1. V gave up 1 base and J gave up 4 bases; unmatched junction bases: 16. Germline V gene data show CDR1 as SQVTM and CDR2 as ANQGSEA. CDR3 length: 18 residues. The CDR3 DNA follows: TGCAGCGTTGAAGGGTACAATAGGGGGGACAGGGTAACCACTGAAGCTTTCTTT. Protein sequence: CSVEGYNRGDRVTTEAFF.

J is TRBJ2-1 and V is TRBV20-1; 7 nucleotides line up with TRBD2. The CDR3 is 15 amino acids. CDR1 and CDR2 from the germline V gene are DFQATT and SNEGSKA (reference sequence). Trimming at V came to 1 base and at J to 4 bases, leaving 7 bases not matched to a gene. The CDR3, as DNA: TGCAGTGCTAGAGGACTAGCAACCGAATACAATGAGCAGTTCTTC. Its protein product is CSARGLATEYNEQFF.